The clone carrying this T cell receptor (beta chain) came up a few times. The investigators reverse transcribed all of the isolated RNA, so they sequenced expressed TCRB transcripts. The table came from immunoSEQ multiplex PCR; TCRdb's copy has only in-frame clones and leaves some out. The data show around 250,000 clones, 14% seen once. These data belong to a study of beta chain features in type 1 diabetes. The length of the CDR3 is 16 residues. Germline CDR1 and CDR2: MGHDK and SYGVNS. V trimming: 2 bases; J trimming: 6 bases; junction bases outside the gene matches: 8. The TCR comes from a middle-aged woman in good health. Sequencing used naive CD4+ T cells from blood. The rearrangement links TRBV25-1 to TRBJ1-5, with 9 bases that match TRBD1. This CDR3 is CASSEKQGALFQPQHF. The CDR3, as DNA: TGTGCCAGCAGTGAAAAACAGGGGGCATTATTTCAGCCCCAGCATTTT.